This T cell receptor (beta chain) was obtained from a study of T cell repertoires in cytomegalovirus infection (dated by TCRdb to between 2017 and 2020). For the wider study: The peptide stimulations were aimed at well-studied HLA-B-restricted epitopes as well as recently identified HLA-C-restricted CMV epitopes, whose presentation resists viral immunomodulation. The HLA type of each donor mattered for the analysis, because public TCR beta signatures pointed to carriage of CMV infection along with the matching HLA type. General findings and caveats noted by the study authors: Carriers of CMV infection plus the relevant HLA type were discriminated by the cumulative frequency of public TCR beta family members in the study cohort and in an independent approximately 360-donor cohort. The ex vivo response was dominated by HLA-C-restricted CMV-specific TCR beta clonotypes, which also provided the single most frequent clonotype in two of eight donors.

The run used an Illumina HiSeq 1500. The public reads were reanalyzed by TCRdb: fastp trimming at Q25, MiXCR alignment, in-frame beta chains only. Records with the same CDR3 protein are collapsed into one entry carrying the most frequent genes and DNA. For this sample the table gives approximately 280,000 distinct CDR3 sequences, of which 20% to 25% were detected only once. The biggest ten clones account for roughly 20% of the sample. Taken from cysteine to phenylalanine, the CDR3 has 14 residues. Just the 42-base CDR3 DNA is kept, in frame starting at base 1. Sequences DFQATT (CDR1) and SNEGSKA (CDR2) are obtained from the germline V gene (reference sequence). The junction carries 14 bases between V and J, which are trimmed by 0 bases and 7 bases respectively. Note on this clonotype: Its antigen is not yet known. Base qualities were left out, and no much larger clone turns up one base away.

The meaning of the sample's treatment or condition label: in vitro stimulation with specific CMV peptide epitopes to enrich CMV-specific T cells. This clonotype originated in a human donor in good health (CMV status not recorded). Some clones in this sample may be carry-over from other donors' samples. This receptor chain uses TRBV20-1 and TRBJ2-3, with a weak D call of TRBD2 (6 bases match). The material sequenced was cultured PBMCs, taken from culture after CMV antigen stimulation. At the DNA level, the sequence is TGCAGTGCTAGAGAGGCGGGATTGGGAAATACGCAGTATTTT. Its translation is CSAREAGLGNTQYF.